This T cell receptor (beta chain) was documented in a study of shared clonotypes between healthy human individuals. Study-level findings and limits: Several donors shared about 4.5% of their naive CD4 clonotypes.

Each subset's genomic DNA was split evenly across several immunoSEQ plates. The assay was immunoSEQ multiplex PCR, and TCRdb's table has in-frame clones only and misses some. The table shows some 660,000 clones, with approximately 73% occurring only once. Of note for this clone: The antigen remains undetermined.

V lost 3 bases, J lost 6 bases, and 8 bases lay in between. Germline lookup yields CDR1 LNHDA and CDR2 SQIVND (reference sequence). CDR3 length: 12 residues. The J gene is TRBJ1-1, the V gene TRBV19; D gene ambiguous. The TCR was taken from a woman aged 25 to 45 in good health. The material sequenced was memory CD4+ T cells sorted from blood. Sample subset: CD45RA-negative fraction. As DNA, the CDR3 is TGTGCCAGTAGTATGGGGTTCGCTGAAGCTTTCTTT. Its protein product is CASSMGFAEAFF.